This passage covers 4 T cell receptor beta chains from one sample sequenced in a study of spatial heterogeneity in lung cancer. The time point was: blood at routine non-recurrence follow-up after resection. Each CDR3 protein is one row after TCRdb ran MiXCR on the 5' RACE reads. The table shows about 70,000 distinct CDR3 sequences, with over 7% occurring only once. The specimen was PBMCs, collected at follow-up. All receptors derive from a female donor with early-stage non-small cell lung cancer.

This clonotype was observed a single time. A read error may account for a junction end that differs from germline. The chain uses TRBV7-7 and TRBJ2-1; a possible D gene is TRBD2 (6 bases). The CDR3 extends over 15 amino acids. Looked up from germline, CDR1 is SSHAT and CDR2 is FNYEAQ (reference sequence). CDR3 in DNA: TGTGCTAGCAGCTCCGGGACTCGAACATACAATGAGCAGTTCTTC. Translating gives CASSSGTRTYNEQFF.

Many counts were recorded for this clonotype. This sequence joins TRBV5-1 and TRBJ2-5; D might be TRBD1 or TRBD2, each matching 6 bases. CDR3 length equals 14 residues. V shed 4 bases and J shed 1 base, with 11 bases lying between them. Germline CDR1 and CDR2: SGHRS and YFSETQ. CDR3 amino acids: CASSEGGLQETQYF. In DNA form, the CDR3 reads TGCGCCAGCAGCGAGGGGGGACTCCAAGAGACCCAGTACTTC.

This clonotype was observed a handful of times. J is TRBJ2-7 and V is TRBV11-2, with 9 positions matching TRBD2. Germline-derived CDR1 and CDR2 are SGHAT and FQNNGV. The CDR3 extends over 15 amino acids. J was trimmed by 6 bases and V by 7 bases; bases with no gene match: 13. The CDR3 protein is CASTISGSLSGEQYF. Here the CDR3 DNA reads TGTGCCAGCACCATTAGCGGGAGCCTCTCCGGCGAGCAGTACTTC. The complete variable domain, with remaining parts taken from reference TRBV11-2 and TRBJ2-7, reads EAGVAQSPRYKIIEKRQSVAFWCNPISGHATLYWYQQILGQGPKLLIQFQNNGVVDDSQLPKDRFSAERLKGVDSTLKIQPAKLEDSAVYLCASTISGSLSGEQYFGPGTRLTVT.

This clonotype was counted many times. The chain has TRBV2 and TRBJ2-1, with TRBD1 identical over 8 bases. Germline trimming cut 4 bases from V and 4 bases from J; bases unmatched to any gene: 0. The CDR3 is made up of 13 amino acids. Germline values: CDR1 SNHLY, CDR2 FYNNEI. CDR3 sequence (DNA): TGTGCCAGCAGTGGGACAGGGTACAATGAGCAGTTCTTC. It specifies CASSGTGYNEQFF.